The next 20 T cell receptor beta chains were all read from a single sample in a study of lymphopenia after photon versus proton radiotherapy. Sequencing was performed with immunoSEQ multiplex PCR; in TCRdb, only in-frame clones are kept and a portion is missing. Found here are tens of thousands of clones, roughly 90% of them singletons; the top ten hold approximately 19%. The sequences come from peripheral blood, collected from a patient treated with photon-based radiotherapy. The receptors stem from a woman in her thirties or forties with cholangiocarcinoma.

The J gene is TRBJ2-5, the V gene TRBV18; D not resolved. Germline lookup yields CDR1 KGHSH and CDR2 LQKENI. Trimming stripped 3 bases from V and 0 bases from J, with 11 bases between. The CDR3 has 15 amino acids. The CDR3 here is CASSPRLADQETQYF. DNA for the CDR3: TGTGCCAGCTCACCGAGGTTGGCAGACCAAGAGACCCAGTACTTC.

The chain recombines TRBV5-5 with TRBJ1-4, with a tentative D call TRBD1 (6 bases). The germline gives CDR1 SGHKS, CDR2 YYEKEE (reference sequence). This CDR3 is 15 amino acids long. The V and J ends lost 0 bases and 4 bases respectively, with 10 bases between them. The CDR3 DNA reads as TGTGCCAGCAGCTTGGGTCAGGGGTTTAATGAAAAACTGTTTTTT. Translation gives CASSLGQGFNEKLFF.

The rearrangement uses TRBV19 and TRBJ1-1; D unresolved. The V gene lost 0 bases and the J gene lost 5 bases, with 7 bases spanning the gap. Looked up from germline, CDR1 is LNHDA and CDR2 is SQIVND (reference sequence). The CDR3 loop spans 13 amino acids. This chain's CDR3 is CASSIDRRTEAFF. Written as DNA, the CDR3 is TGTGCCAGTAGTATAGACAGGAGAACTGAAGCTTTCTTT.

The gene calls are TRBV5-1 and TRBJ2-2, with D hard to call. CDR3 length: 15 residues. Trimming took 0 bases from V and 4 from J, leaving 10 bases between them. Germline assignment: CDR1 SGHRS and CDR2 YFSETQ. CDR3 coding DNA: TGCGCCAGCAGCTTGGATTCGGGCTCCACCGGGGAGCTGTTTTTT. Translating gives CASSLDSGSTGELFF.

The table lists this clone with a count of one. V and J are TRBV9 and TRBJ2-5, with D possibly matching TRBD2 (5 bases). The CDR3 is 15 residues long. Deletions cut 6 bases from V and 4 bases from J, with 19 bases between. Germline-derived CDR1 and CDR2 are SGDLS and YYNGEE. The DNA for the CDR3 is TGTGCCAGCACAACGCCAGATCCGGGGATAGAGACCCAGTACTTC. Its translation: CASTTPDPGIETQYF.

This chain joins TRBV28 and TRBJ1-2, with a possible D match to TRBD1 (5 bases). V shed 2 bases and J shed 6 bases, with 10 bases lying between them. The CDR3 length is 13 residues. Germline V gene data show CDR1 as MDHEN and CDR2 as SYDVKM. CDR3 bases: TGTGCCAGCAGTTTAGAGGGGCGGCATGGCTACACCTTC. It codes for CASSLEGRHGYTF.

The chain couples TRBV6-1 to TRBJ2-3; 12 bases map to TRBD2. Germline loops: CDR1 MNHNS, CDR2 SASEGT. This CDR3 has 19 residues. V was clipped by 1 base and J by 0 bases; unmatched bases: 8. The CDR3 DNA sequence: TGTGCCAGCAGTGAAGGTTGGCTAGCGGGGGGGCCTAGCACAGATACGCAGTATTTT. It is translated as CASSEGWLAGGPSTDTQYF.

The chain is built from TRBV9 and TRBJ1-4; the match to TRBD1 covers 11 bases. The CDR3 runs to 16 residues. Germline CDR1 and CDR2: SGDLS and YYNGEE. V lost 0 bases, J lost 4 bases, and 2 bases stayed unmatched. CDR3 amino acids: CASSVGDRGINEKLFF. CDR3 DNA sequence: TGTGCCAGCAGCGTAGGGGACAGGGGGATTAATGAAAAACTGTTTTTT.

This clone was picked up one time. The gene calls are TRBV5-5 and TRBJ1-4, with unresolved D. The CDR3 covers 15 residues. CDR1 is SGHKS and CDR2 is YYEKEE in the germline V gene (reference sequence). Trimming took 4 bases from V and 3 from J, leaving 13 bases between them. CDR3 amino acids: CASSAQTAANEKLFF. In DNA, the CDR3 is TGTGCCAGCAGCGCCCAGACCGCCGCTAATGAAAAACTGTTTTTT.

The rearrangement uses TRBV30 and TRBJ2-5; D uncertain. The V end lost 2 bases, the J end lost 1 base, and 17 bases lay between the germline ends. CDR1 GTSNPN and CDR2 SVGIG come from the germline V gene (reference sequence). This CDR3 region has 16 residues. The CDR3 loop reads CAWSPPGHTSQETQYF. CDR3 bases: TGTGCCTGGAGTCCCCCGGGCCACACTTCCCAAGAGACCCAGTACTTC.

By its share, this clone is medium-sized. J is TRBJ2-4 and V is TRBV27; no definite D call. CDR3 length: 15 residues. The germline V gene has CDR1 MNHEY and CDR2 SMNVEV (reference sequence). Between the trimmed V and J ends, which lost 4 bases and 0 bases, there was a span of 10 bases. CDR3 amino acids: CASSSAYLAKNIQYF. The CDR3 DNA reads TGTGCCAGCAGTTCGGCTTATTTAGCCAAAAACATTCAGTACTTC.

J is TRBJ2-3 and V is TRBV9; 14 bases fit TRBD2. With 3 bases clipped from V and 5 bases from J, the junction kept 5 bases outside the gene matches. The germline gives CDR1 SGDLS, CDR2 YYNGEE. This CDR3 has 16 amino acids. CDR3 protein: CASSAGLAGVEDTQYF. In DNA, the CDR3 is TGTGCCAGCAGCGCGGGACTAGCGGGAGTCGAAGATACGCAGTATTTT.

The J gene is TRBJ2-1, the V gene TRBV7-8, with D unclear. The V gene's germline CDR1 is SGHVS and CDR2 FQNEAQ. V gave up 5 bases and J gave up 5 bases, with 22 bases separating them. The CDR3 is 17 residues long. The CDR3 sequence: CASSLRYSPQDNNEQFF. DNA of the CDR3: TGTGCCAGCAGCCTAAGGTACAGTCCCCAGGATAACAATGAGCAGTTCTTC.

V gene TRBV7-9 combines with J gene TRBJ1-2; 9 positions match TRBD1. The CDR3 is made up of 14 amino acids. J was trimmed by 8 bases and V by 1 base; bases with no gene match: 5. Germline V gene data show CDR1 as SEHNR and CDR2 as FQNEAQ (reference sequence). Here the CDR3 DNA reads TGTGCCAGCAGCTTAGATGGGACAGGGAACGGCTACACCTTC. It encodes CASSLDGTGNGYTF.

V is TRBV30 and J is TRBJ1-2; D is perhaps TRBD1 (5 bases). The V end was cut by 1 base, the J end by 4 bases, with 16 bases between. The CDR3 consists of 15 residues. The germline V gene has CDR1 GTSNPN and CDR2 SVGIG (reference sequence). CDR3 residues: CAWSETPGSGYGYTF. CDR3 nucleotide sequence: TGTGCCTGGAGTGAGACCCCAGGGAGCGGCTATGGCTACACCTTC.

CDR3 sequence reads: CASSEQGEGGYTF. The DNA for the CDR3 is TGCGCCAGCAGCGAACAGGGGGAGGGTGGCTACACCTTC. The chain carries TRBV5-1 and TRBJ1-2; 8 bases are shared with TRBD1. J was trimmed by 7 bases and V by 4 bases; bases with no gene match: 6. CDR3 length: 13 residues. CDR1 is SGHRS and CDR2 is YFSETQ in the germline V gene.

The rearrangement joins TRBV30 to TRBJ1-6; TRBD1 might be the D (5 bases). The CDR3 covers 14 residues. Germline assignment: CDR1 GTSNPN and CDR2 SVGIG (reference sequence). The germline V and J ends were trimmed by 3 bases and 7 bases, with 13 bases remaining between them. This CDR3 is CAWSTRGANSPLHF. The DNA of the CDR3 is TGTGCCTGGAGCACTAGAGGGGCGAATTCACCCCTCCACTTT.

The chain uses TRBV4-3 and TRBJ2-3; possibly TRBD2 for D (6 bases). Germline values: CDR1 LGHNA, CDR2 YSLEER. Between the trimmed V and J ends, which lost 4 bases and 0 bases, there was a span of 11 bases. This CDR3 is 15 amino acids long. CDR3 residues: CASSPRLASTDTQYF. As DNA, the CDR3 is TGCGCCAGCAGCCCCCGGCTAGCGAGCACAGATACGCAGTATTTT.

The rearrangement joins TRBV6-5 to TRBJ2-7; D gene ambiguous. With 5 bases removed from V and 6 bases from J, the gap between germline ends came to 8 bases. This CDR3 is 11 amino acids long. Germline CDR1 is MNHEY and CDR2 is SVGAGI. The CDR3 region is CASSTFGEQYF. CDR3 nucleotides: TGTGCCAGCAGTACATTTGGCGAGCAGTACTTC.

The V and J genes are TRBV6-1 and TRBJ1-3; 7 positions agree with TRBD1. Looked up from germline, CDR1 is MNHNS and CDR2 is SASEGT. V was clipped by 4 bases and J by 4 bases; unmatched bases: 1. The CDR3 is 13 residues long. The CDR3 DNA sequence: TGTGCCAGCAGTGGGGACAGAGGAAACACCATATATTTT. Translated: CASSGDRGNTIYF.